The 21 T cell receptor beta chains given below trace back to one sample, sequenced in a study of a mutant IDH1 vaccine in newly diagnosed glioma. What these receptors recognize is not known. Here immunoSEQ multiplex PCR was the method, and the copy in TCRdb shows in-frame clones only, minus some. Of approximately 50,000 clones listed, about nine tenths were seen once; the top ten hold over 1.5%. As to time point: week 35, safety follow-up. One vaccine dose held 300 ug of mutant IDH1 20-mer peptide and came with topical imiquimod. The material sequenced was PBMCs, taken from a glioma patient whose treatment included an IDH1 peptide vaccine. The receptors stem from a man aged 40-49 years with glioma.

The CDR3 DNA reads TGTGCCAGCAGCTTGGGGGGGAAAGAGACCCAGTACTTC. It specifies CASSLGGKETQYF. The chain has TRBV5-5 and TRBJ2-5; the D gene could be TRBD1 or TRBD2 (5 bases each). Germline CDR1 and CDR2: SGHKS and YYEKEE (reference sequence). V was cut by 0 bases and J by 3 bases, with 6 bases left in between. The CDR3 sequence is 13 residues long.

Only one count was recorded for this clone. The CDR3 sequence: CASRGLAAVRETQYF. The DNA for the CDR3 is TGTGCCAGCAGAGGTCTGGCTGCCGTGAGAGAGACCCAGTACTTC. This sequence joins TRBV2 and TRBJ2-5; D remains unclear. This CDR3 is built from 15 residues. The V end was cut by 6 bases, the J end by 4 bases, with 18 bases between. Per germline, CDR1 SNHLY and CDR2 FYNNEI.

The gene calls are TRBV5-1 and TRBJ2-7; D call uncertain. Germline-derived CDR1 and CDR2 are SGHRS and YFSETQ. This CDR3 contains 13 residues. V was pared by 0 bases and J by 5 bases, with 9 bases between. The CDR3 sequence is CASSLAGSHEQYF. Written as DNA, the CDR3 is TGCGCCAGCAGCTTGGCTGGGTCCCACGAGCAGTACTTC.

V and J are TRBV7-7 and TRBJ2-7, with a weak D call TRBD1 (6 bases). Trimming pared 2 bases from V and 3 bases from J, leaving 17 bases between. Germline assignment: CDR1 SSHAT and CDR2 FNYEAQ (reference sequence). The CDR3 length is 16 residues. This CDR3 reads CASSLRPGAKDYEQYF. The DNA of the CDR3 is TGTGCCAGCAGCTTAAGGCCAGGGGCCAAAGACTACGAGCAGTACTTC.

The chain has TRBV7-9 and TRBJ2-7, with D maybe TRBD2 (5 bases). In germline, CDR1 is SEHNR, CDR2 FQNEAQ (reference sequence). The CDR3 has 13 amino acids. V shed 8 bases and J shed 0 bases, with 11 bases lying between them. The chain's CDR3 is CASQVGSSYEQYF. The CDR3 coding sequence is TGTGCCAGCCAAGTGGGGAGCTCCTACGAGCAGTACTTC.

The rearrangement uses TRBV7-6 and TRBJ1-5; D may be TRBD1 (5 bases). Between the trimmed V and J ends, which lost 5 bases and 9 bases, there was a span of 20 bases. The CDR3 is 15 amino acids. Germline lookup yields CDR1 SGHVS and CDR2 FNYEAQ. The CDR3 nucleotides read TGTGCCAGCAGCCCCGAGCGGGCGGGGCGGAGGCCCCAGCATTTT. It encodes CASSPERAGRRPQHF.

The chain recombines TRBV6-6 with TRBJ1-5; D is undetermined. V was trimmed by 0 bases and J by 5 bases, leaving 8 bases between them. Germline-derived CDR1 and CDR2 are MNHNY and SVGAGI (reference sequence). This CDR3 is built from 14 residues. CDR3 sequence (DNA): TGTGCCAGCAGTTACTCCAGGCCTGATCAGCCCCAGCATTTT. Translating it yields CASSYSRPDQPQHF.

The chain uses TRBV6-1 and TRBJ2-5; tentative D call: TRBD2 (5 bases). Germline V lookup: CDR1 MNHNS, CDR2 SASEGT. V shed 4 bases and J shed 4 bases, with 10 bases lying between them. The CDR3 has 13 residues. In DNA, the CDR3 is TGTGCCAGCAGTGGGGCTCGGGGAGAGACCCAGTACTTC. This gives the protein CASSGARGETQYF.

This clone came up a few times. The V and J genes are TRBV2 and TRBJ1-1; possible D gene TRBD1, 5 bases. From germline, CDR1 is SNHLY and CDR2 FYNNEI. There are 15 residues in the CDR3. The V gene lost 3 bases and the J gene lost 0 bases, with 11 bases spanning the gap. The CDR3 reads CASSDLGQLNTEAFF. The CDR3 DNA sequence: TGTGCCAGCAGTGACTTAGGACAATTGAACACTGAAGCTTTCTTT.

The chain joins TRBV2 to TRBJ2-7; 7 nucleotides line up with TRBD2. The CDR3 runs to 17 residues. V was clipped by 6 bases and J by 2 bases; unmatched bases: 16. Germline V gene data show CDR1 as SNHLY and CDR2 as FYNNEI. This CDR3 reads CASRGPAGEVTPYEQYF. The DNA for the CDR3 is TGTGCCAGCAGAGGCCCGGCGGGGGAGGTGACACCCTACGAGCAGTACTTC.

This chain connects TRBV2 to TRBJ2-5; TRBD2 might be the D (5 bases). V was trimmed by 0 bases and J by 3 bases, leaving 11 bases between them. Germline CDR1 is SNHLY and CDR2 is FYNNEI. The CDR3 is 15 residues long. The CDR3 spells CASSEALRGKETQYF. Here the CDR3 DNA reads TGTGCCAGCAGTGAAGCGCTAAGAGGGAAAGAGACCCAGTACTTC.

This chain uses TRBV18 with TRBJ2-4; a weak D match, TRBD2 (5 bases). Per the germline V gene, CDR1 is KGHSH and CDR2 is LQKENI. Trimming left V 3 bases short and J 1 base short, with 10 bases between. The CDR3 has 15 residues. The CDR3 region is CASSPSRAAKNIQYF. As DNA, the CDR3 is TGTGCCAGCTCACCTTCGCGGGCCGCCAAAAACATTCAGTACTTC.

The genes are TRBV5-4 and TRBJ2-7; no definite D call. Deletions cut 2 bases from V and 7 bases from J, with 10 bases between. This CDR3 has 12 amino acids. Looked up from germline, CDR1 is SGHNT and CDR2 is YYREEE (reference sequence). In nucleotides, the CDR3 is TGTGCCAGCAGCTTCGGTGACGGAGAGCAGTACTTC. Translated, it gives CASSFGDGEQYF.

The chain is built from TRBV13 and TRBJ2-7, with D hard to call. From germline, CDR1 is PRHDT and CDR2 FYEKMQ (reference sequence). The ends were cut back, 6 bases at V and 2 bases at J, with 14 bases in the middle. The length of the CDR3 is 14 residues. The CDR3: CASRPRGATYEQYF. DNA for the CDR3: TGTGCCAGCAGACCGAGAGGTGCTACCTACGAGCAGTACTTC.

The rearrangement uses TRBV6-6 and TRBJ1-2, with D unclear. The CDR3 has 10 amino acids. CDR1 is MNHNY, CDR2 SVGAGI, per germline (reference sequence). Trimming cost V 2 bases and J 7 bases, with 2 bases left between them. The CDR3 bases are TGTGCCAGCAGTTACGTTGGCTACACCTTC. It codes for CASSYVGYTF.

V and J are TRBV12-5 and TRBJ2-3, with TRBD2 identical over 12 bases. CDR3 length equals 16 residues. V was clipped by 2 bases and J by 4 bases; unmatched bases: 4. Germline loops: CDR1 LGHNT, CDR2 FRNRAP. CDR3 nucleotides: TGTGCTAGTGGTTTGTCCTGGACTAGCGGGGCAGATACGCAGTATTTT. Its protein is CASGLSWTSGADTQYF.

The chain links TRBV29-1 to TRBJ2-5, with D possibly TRBD2 on 6 matching bases. The CDR3 totals 13 residues. Trimming cost V 4 bases and J 4 bases, with 13 bases left between them. CDR1 SQVTM and CDR2 ANQGSEA come from the germline V gene. Here the CDR3 reads CSVGQGGAETQYF. CDR3 DNA: TGCAGCGTTGGTCAGGGCGGGGCAGAGACCCAGTACTTC.

The CDR3 loop reads CASGYTGPGELFF. CDR3 sequence (DNA): TGTGCTAGTGGTTACACAGGTCCCGGGGAGCTGTTTTTT. The rearrangement joins TRBV12-5 to TRBJ2-2; D possibly corresponds to TRBD1 (5 bases). CDR3 length equals 13 residues. Germline V gene lookup returns CDR1 LGHNT and CDR2 FRNRAP. The V end lost 4 bases, the J end lost 6 bases, and 9 bases lay between the germline ends.

The chain joins TRBV6-6 to TRBJ2-1, with TRBD2 as a possible D gene (6 bases). CDR3 length equals 15 residues. The germline gives CDR1 MNHNY, CDR2 SVGAGI (reference sequence). Trimming took 3 bases from V and 3 from J, leaving 12 bases between them. The CDR3 region has the DNA TGTGCCAGCAGTTATGAGGCGGGGTACTACAATGAGCAGTTCTTC. This translates into CASSYEAGYYNEQFF.

The chain links TRBV27 to TRBJ1-5; D call uncertain. The CDR3 runs to 13 residues. Trimming stripped 6 bases from V and 0 bases from J, with 6 bases between. Germline V lookup: CDR1 MNHEY, CDR2 SMNVEV (reference sequence). The CDR3 reads CASSTYSNQPQHF. CDR3 nucleotides: TGTGCCAGCAGCACCTATAGCAATCAGCCCCAGCATTTT.

Turning to this clone: A read error may account for a junction end that differs from germline. The chain has TRBV15 and TRBJ2-4, with a tentative D call TRBD1 (6 bases). CDR1 and CDR2 (germline): LNHNV, YYDKDF (reference sequence). This CDR3 is built from 11 residues. CDR3 residues: CATSRDYQGHF. The CDR3 bases are TGTGCCACCAGCAGAGATTACCAGGGGCACTTC.